This T cell receptor (beta chain) originates from a study of glioma-infiltrating T cells after dendritic cell vaccination. TCRdb's copy holds only in-frame clones and misses some; the assay was immunoSEQ multiplex PCR. The sample has more than 95,000 clones, about four fifths seen once; the top ten hold roughly 12%. V lost 0 bases, J lost 1 base, and 16 bases lay in between. The germline gives CDR1 SGDLS, CDR2 YYNGEE. CDR3 length: 17 amino acids. This chain links TRBV9 with TRBJ1-1; possibly TRBD1 for D (5 bases). Here the sequenced sample was blood, taken before dendritic cell vaccination. This clonotype was sampled from a human donor with glioblastoma. The CDR3: CASSVGQGLGGNTEAFF. DNA for the CDR3: TGTGCCAGCAGCGTAGGCCAGGGATTGGGCGGGAACACTGAAGCTTTCTTT.